The 14 T cell receptor beta chains below all came from one sample that was sequenced in a study of response to subunit inactivated influenza vaccine. Via MiXCR, TCRdb re-called the RT-PCR reads, giving one row per CDR3 protein. This sample has roughly 700,000 distinct CDR3 sequences, with around 13% found just once. The sequencing used PBMCs from blood, collected roughly 15 days before vaccination. These receptors all stem from a middle-aged man who received an inactivated influenza vaccine.

This clonotype was counted only a few times. This chain joins TRBV18 and TRBJ2-7; 8 bases are shared with TRBD2. The CDR3 sequence is 17 residues long. V lost 3 bases to trimming and J lost 5 bases; unmatched junction nucleotides: 15. Per the germline V gene, CDR1 is KGHSH and CDR2 is LQKENI. This CDR3 is CASSPGMSGLASHEQYF. The CDR3 coding sequence is TGTGCCAGCTCACCCGGGATGTCTGGACTAGCTAGCCACGAGCAGTACTTC.

This clonotype was detected a few times. V usage is TRBV6-1 and J usage is TRBJ1-1; tentative D call: TRBD1 (5 bases). Per germline, CDR1 MNHNS and CDR2 SASEGT. Trimming removed 6 bases at V and 4 bases at J, with 12 bases between. The CDR3 sequence is 13 residues long. CDR3 sequence (DNA): TGTGCCAGCAGCCCCAGGGTTTCCACTGAAGCTTTCTTT. It encodes CASSPRVSTEAFF.

This clonotype was seen ten or more times. The gene calls are TRBV5-5 and TRBJ1-6, with a tentative D call TRBD1 (6 bases). CDR1 and CDR2 (germline): SGHKS, YYEKEE (reference sequence). The CDR3 is 15 residues long. Trimming took off 1 base at V and 7 bases at J, with 12 bases between the two ends. The CDR3 reads CASSLWTVGNSPLHF. CDR3 DNA: TGTGCCAGCAGCTTGTGGACAGTGGGGAATTCACCCCTCCACTTT.

The table lists this clonotype with a few counts. The chain combines TRBV28 with TRBJ2-1; weak D call: TRBD2 (6 bases). CDR1 and CDR2 from the germline V gene are MDHEN and SYDVKM. The CDR3 is 15 amino acids. V lost 4 bases and J 3 bases, leaving 13 bases between the germline ends. The CDR3 DNA reads TGTGCCAGCAGTTCCCCCCGGGAGTTCTACAATGAGCAGTTCTTC. Translation gives CASSSPREFYNEQFF.

The chain carries TRBV2 and TRBJ2-2, with 8 bases identical to TRBD2. Germline lookup yields CDR1 SNHLY and CDR2 FYNNEI. The V and J ends lost 8 bases and 7 bases, in that order; junction bases with no gene match: 6. CDR3 length: 13 amino acids. The DNA of the CDR3 is TGTGCCAGCGCCACCCTAGCGGGCGGGGAGCTGTTTTTT. Translation: CASATLAGGELFF.

V and J are TRBV5-1 and TRBJ2-5, with D possibly matching TRBD1 (5 bases). The V gene's germline CDR1 is SGHRS and CDR2 YFSETQ. Trimming pared 0 bases from V and 4 bases from J, leaving 13 bases between. The CDR3 contains 15 residues. The chain's CDR3 is CASSLAGKRGETQYF. The CDR3 coding sequence is TGCGCCAGCAGCTTGGCAGGGAAGAGAGGAGAGACCCAGTACTTC.

This sequence joins TRBV7-2 and TRBJ1-2; no clear D. Trimming stripped 2 bases from V and 2 bases from J, with 9 bases between. The CDR3 is 14 residues long. CDR1 and CDR2 (germline): SGHTA, FQGNSA. CDR3 coding DNA: TGTGCCAGCAGCTTACTCCAGGACAACTATGGCTACACCTTC. Its protein is CASSLLQDNYGYTF.

J is TRBJ2-6 and V is TRBV5-6; D gene uncertain. The CDR3 extends over 15 amino acids. Germline V gene sequence: CDR1 SGHDT, CDR2 YYEEEE. V was shortened by 5 bases and J by 0 bases, with 9 bases between the two germline ends. The CDR3 region has the DNA TGTGCCAGCAGTCCCGGGTCCTCTGGGGCCAACGTCCTGACTTTC. Its translation is CASSPGSSGANVLTF.

The chain employs TRBV11-2 and TRBJ2-2; 9 bases line up with TRBD2. J lost 11 bases, V lost 4 bases, and 14 bases had no gene match. The CDR3 runs to 16 residues. Germline CDR1 is SGHAT and CDR2 is FQNNGV. The CDR3 nucleotides are TGTGCCAGCAGCTCGTCACGCGGGGGGGCCATTAACGAGCTGTTTTTT. As protein: CASSSSRGGAINELFF.

Ten or more counts support this clonotype. J is TRBJ1-1 and V is TRBV18; 10 bases are a match to TRBD1. V dropped 3 bases and J dropped 4; count of bases not matched to a gene: 5. Germline V gene data show CDR1 as KGHSH and CDR2 as LQKENI. This CDR3 comprises 15 residues. This CDR3 reads CASSPLTGGGTEAFF. CDR3 nucleotide sequence: TGTGCCAGCTCACCTTTGACAGGGGGCGGCACTGAAGCTTTCTTT.

A few counts support this clonotype. V usage is TRBV4-3 and J usage is TRBJ2-3; D not certain. The CDR3 is made up of 16 amino acids. The germline gives CDR1 LGHNA, CDR2 YSLEER. Trimming stripped 3 bases from V and 0 bases from J, with 13 bases between. CDR3 nucleotide sequence: TGCGCCAGCAGCCAGGGCCCTGCAGTCAGCACAGATACGCAGTATTTT. It is translated as CASSQGPAVSTDTQYF.

The genes are TRBV25-1 and TRBJ2-1, with a weak D call TRBD2 (5 bases). Germline CDR1 and CDR2: MGHDK and SYGVNS. V was clipped by 2 bases and J by 7 bases, with 15 bases between them. This CDR3 is built from 15 residues. CDR3: CASSELGEGWNEQFF. CDR3 DNA: TGTGCCAGCAGTGAACTGGGAGAAGGATGGAATGAGCAGTTCTTC.

The sample holds many counts of this clonotype. The rearrangement uses TRBV7-8 and TRBJ2-1, with 7 bases identical to TRBD2. The CDR3 is made up of 16 amino acids. Germline V CDR1 and CDR2: SGHVS, FQNEAQ. V dropped 5 bases and J dropped 9; count of bases not matched to a gene: 16. CDR3 nucleotides: TGTGCCAGCAGCGGATACCAACCGAGAGGGGAGGGTGAGCAGTTCTTC. This encodes CASSGYQPRGEGEQFF.

This clonotype has a handful of counts. This chain connects TRBV12-3 or TRBV12-4 to TRBJ2-3, with D perhaps matching TRBD1 or TRBD2 (5 bases each). This CDR3 region has 16 residues. With 5 bases removed from V and 2 bases from J, the gap between germline ends came to 17 bases. DNA for the CDR3: TGTGCCAGCAGTCCGAGTATTAGGGGACCCACAGATACGCAGTATTTT. Protein product: CASSPSIRGPTDTQYF.